This T cell receptor beta chain was sequenced in a study of blood T cell repertoires in COVID-19. In the original processing: Using reference gene primer amplification, nucleated cell counts were estimated. Produced via immunoSEQ multiplex PCR; TCRdb's table is partial and in-frame only. V, J and clone size derive from that table, while D and trimming were established from the DNA sequence. The repertoire holds a few hundred thousand clones, approximately 86% seen once, with approximately 2% in the top ten. The CDR3 extends over 13 amino acids. V was cut by 4 bases and J by 2 bases, with 9 bases left in between. The germline gives CDR1 SGHRS, CDR2 YFSETQ.

The source of this sequence is a woman in her 30s who had recovered from COVID-19. Source material: peripheral blood. The chain recombines TRBV5-1 with TRBJ1-2; D remains unclear. The CDR3 DNA is TGCGCCAGCAGCGAGGGAGGAAACTATGGCTACACCTTC. Translating gives CASSEGGNYGYTF.